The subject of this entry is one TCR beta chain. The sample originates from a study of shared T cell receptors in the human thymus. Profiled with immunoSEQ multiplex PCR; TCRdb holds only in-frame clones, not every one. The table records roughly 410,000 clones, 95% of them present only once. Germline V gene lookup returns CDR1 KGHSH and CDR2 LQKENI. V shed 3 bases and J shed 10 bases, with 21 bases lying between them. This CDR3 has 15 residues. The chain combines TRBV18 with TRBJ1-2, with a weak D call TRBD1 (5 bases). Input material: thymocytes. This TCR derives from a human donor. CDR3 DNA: TGTGCCAGCTCACCGAAGTTTGGGGGAATAGGAGACTACACCTTC. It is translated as CASSPKFGGIGDYTF.